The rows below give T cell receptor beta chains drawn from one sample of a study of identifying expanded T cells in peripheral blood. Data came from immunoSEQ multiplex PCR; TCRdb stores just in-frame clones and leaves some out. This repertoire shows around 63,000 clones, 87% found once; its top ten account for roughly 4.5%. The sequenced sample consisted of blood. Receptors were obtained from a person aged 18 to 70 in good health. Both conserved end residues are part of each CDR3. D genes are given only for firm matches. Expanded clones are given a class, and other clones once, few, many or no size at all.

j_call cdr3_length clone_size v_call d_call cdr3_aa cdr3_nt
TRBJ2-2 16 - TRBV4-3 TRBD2 CASSQDSLAGVGELFF TGCGCCAGCAGCCAAGACAGCCTAGCGGGCGTCGGGGAGCTGTTTTTT
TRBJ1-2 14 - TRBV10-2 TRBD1 CASDSDRAPYGYTF TGCGCCAGCGATTCCGACAGGGCCCCATATGGCTACACCTTC
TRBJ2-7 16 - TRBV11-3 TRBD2 CASSLGSGSFFDEQYF TGTGCCAGCAGCTTAGGTAGCGGGAGCTTCTTCGACGAGCAGTACTTC
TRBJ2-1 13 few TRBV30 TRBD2 CAWSGLGDNEQFF TGTGCCTGGAGCGGACTAGGTGACAATGAGCAGTTCTTC
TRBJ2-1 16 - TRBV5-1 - CASSLRGTSSYNEQFF TGCGCCAGCAGCTTGAGAGGGACGAGCTCCTACAATGAGCAGTTCTTC
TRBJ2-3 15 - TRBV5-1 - CASSLGDLSTDTQYF TGCGCCAGCAGCTTGGGCGACCTAAGCACAGATACGCAGTATTTT
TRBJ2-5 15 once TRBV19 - CASSLGDGDQETQYF TGTGCCAGTAGTCTCGGGGACGGTGACCAAGAGACCCAGTACTTC
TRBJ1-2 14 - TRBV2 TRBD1 CASSEVDRGLGYTF TGTGCCAGCAGTGAAGTCGACAGGGGGCTTGGCTACACCTTC
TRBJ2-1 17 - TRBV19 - CASSRVPEASSYNEQFF TGTGCCAGTAGCCGGGTCCCCGAGGCGAGCTCCTACAATGAGCAGTTCTTC
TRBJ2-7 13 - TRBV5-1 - CASSSGQSYEQYF TGCGCCAGCAGCTCCGGACAGAGCTACGAGCAGTACTTC
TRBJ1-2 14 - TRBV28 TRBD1 CASSLYPTGSGYTF TGTGCCAGCAGTTTATACCCGACAGGGAGTGGCTACACCTTC
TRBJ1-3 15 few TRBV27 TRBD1 CASSSGQVGGNTIYF TGTGCCAGCAGTTCGGGACAGGTTGGTGGAAACACCATATATTTT
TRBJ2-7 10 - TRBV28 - CASSSSEQYF TGTGCCAGCAGCTCTAGCGAGCAGTACTTC
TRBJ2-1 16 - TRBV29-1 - CSVETWNGRNYNEQFF TGCAGCGTTGAAACTTGGAACGGGAGAAATTACAATGAGCAGTTCTTC
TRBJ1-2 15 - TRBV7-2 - CASSLTDRPNYGYTF TGTGCCAGCAGCTTGACGGACAGACCTAACTATGGCTACACCTTC
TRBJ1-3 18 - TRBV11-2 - CASSLSAGSLLSGNTIYF TGTGCCAGCAGCTTATCGGCAGGGTCACTCCTCTCTGGAAACACCATATATTTT
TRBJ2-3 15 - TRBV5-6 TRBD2 CASKLSGRRTDTQYF TGTGCCAGCAAACTAAGCGGGAGGCGCACAGATACGCAGTATTTT
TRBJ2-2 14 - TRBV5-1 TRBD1 CASSGTVSTGELFF TGCGCCAGCAGCGGGACAGTAAGCACCGGGGAGCTGTTTTTT
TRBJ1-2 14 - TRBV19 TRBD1 CASSTGTANYGYTF TGTGCCAGTAGTACGGGGACAGCTAACTATGGCTACACCTTC
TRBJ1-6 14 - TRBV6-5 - CASSRSVFDSPLHF TGTGCCAGCAGCCGGAGCGTTTTTGATTCACCCCTCCACTTT
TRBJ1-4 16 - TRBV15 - CATSRDWRVLGEKLFF TGTGCCACCAGCAGAGATTGGAGGGTCCTCGGTGAAAAACTGTTTTTT
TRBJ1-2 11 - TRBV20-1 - CSARSVYGYTF TGCAGTGCTAGATCGGTTTATGGCTACACCTTC
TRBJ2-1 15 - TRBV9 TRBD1 CASSVGGGQNNEQFF TGTGCCAGCAGCGTAGGAGGGGGACAGAACAATGAGCAGTTCTTC
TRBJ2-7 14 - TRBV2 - CASRKTGTGYEQYF TGTGCCAGCAGAAAAACCGGGACCGGCTACGAGCAGTACTTC
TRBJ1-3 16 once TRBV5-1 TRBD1 CASSLGTASSGNTIYF TGCGCCAGCAGCTTAGGGACAGCGAGCTCTGGAAACACCATATATTTT
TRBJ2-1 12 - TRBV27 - CASSPHYNEQFF TGTGCCAGCAGTCCGCATTACAATGAGCAGTTCTTC
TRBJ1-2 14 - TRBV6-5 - CASSYDRRSHGYTF TGTGCCAGCAGTTACGACAGAAGAAGCCATGGCTACACCTTC
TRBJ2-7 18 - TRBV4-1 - CASSQDRLREIITYEQYF TGCGCCAGCAGCCAAGATCGACTCCGGGAGATCATCACCTACGAGCAGTACTTC
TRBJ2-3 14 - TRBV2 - CASSESRSTDTQYF TGTGCCAGCAGTGAAAGTAGGAGCACAGATACGCAGTATTTT
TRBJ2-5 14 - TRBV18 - CASSPRQGRETQYF TGTGCCAGCTCACCACGGCAGGGGAGAGAGACCCAGTACTTC
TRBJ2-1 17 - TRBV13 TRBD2 CASSLVGGRSSYNEQFF TGTGCCAGCAGCTTAGTAGGCGGGAGGAGCTCCTACAATGAGCAGTTCTTC
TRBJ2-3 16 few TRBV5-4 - CASSRLTEATTDTQYF TGTGCCAGCAGCCGCCTGACAGAGGCAACCACAGATACGCAGTATTTT
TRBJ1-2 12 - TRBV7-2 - CASSRPADGYTF TGTGCCAGCAGCCGCCCCGCCGATGGCTACACCTTC
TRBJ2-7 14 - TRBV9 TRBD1 CASSVVSGGDEQYF TGTGCCAGCAGCGTAGTTTCAGGGGGCGACGAGCAGTACTTC
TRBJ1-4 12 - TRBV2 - CASKAGNEKLFF TGTGCCAGCAAAGCAGGGAATGAAAAACTGTTTTTT
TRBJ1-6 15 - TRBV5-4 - CASSLYGVTSPPLHF TGTGCCAGCAGCTTGTATGGGGTGACATCTCCACCCCTCCACTTT
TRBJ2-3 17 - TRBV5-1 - CASSLRGDPDSTDTQYF TGCGCCAGCAGCTTGCGCGGGGACCCAGATAGCACAGATACGCAGTATTTT
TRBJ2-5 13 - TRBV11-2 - CASSLARGETQYF TGTGCCAGCAGCTTAGCAAGGGGAGAGACCCAGTACTTC
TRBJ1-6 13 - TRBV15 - CATSRVDNSPLHF TGTGCCACCAGCAGAGTGGACAATTCACCCCTCCACTTT
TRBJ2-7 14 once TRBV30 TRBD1 CAWSEGTGGYEQYF TGTGCCTGGAGTGAGGGAACAGGGGGCTACGAGCAGTACTTC
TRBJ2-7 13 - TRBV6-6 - CASSYNEGNEQYF TGTGCCAGCAGTTACAATGAGGGTAACGAGCAGTACTTC
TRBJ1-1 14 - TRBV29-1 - CSVVRGAGNTEAFF TGCAGCGTTGTGCGGGGGGCCGGGAACACTGAAGCTTTCTTT
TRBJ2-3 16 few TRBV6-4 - CASSEIAAQGADTQYF TGTGCCAGCAGTGAAATCGCCGCCCAAGGGGCAGATACGCAGTATTTT
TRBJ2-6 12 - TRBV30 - CAWSPGANVLTF TGTGCCTGGAGTCCTGGGGCCAACGTCCTGACTTTC
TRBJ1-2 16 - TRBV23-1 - CASSQGGGRGNYGYTF TGCGCCAGCAGTCAAGGGGGGGGGAGAGGTAACTATGGCTACACCTTC
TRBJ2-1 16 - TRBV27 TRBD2 CASPLYPAGGYNEQFF TGTGCCAGCCCACTCTACCCAGCGGGAGGCTACAATGAGCAGTTCTTC
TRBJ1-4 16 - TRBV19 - CASTDTGTYGFAKLFF TGTGCCAGTACCGACACCGGGACTTACGGCTTCGCAAAACTGTTTTTT
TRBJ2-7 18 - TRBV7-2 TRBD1 CASSSYPYRDRGIHEQYF TGTGCCAGCAGCTCGTACCCATACCGGGACAGGGGTATACACGAGCAGTACTTC
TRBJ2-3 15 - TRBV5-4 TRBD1 CASSPRQGYTDTQYF TGTGCCAGCAGCCCCCGACAGGGCTACACAGATACGCAGTATTTT
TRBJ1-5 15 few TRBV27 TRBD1 CASSSIGTGNQPQHF TGTGCCAGCAGTTCAATCGGGACAGGCAATCAGCCCCAGCATTTT
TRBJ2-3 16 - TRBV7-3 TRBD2 CASSLGLADSTDTQYF TGTGCCAGCAGCCTCGGACTAGCGGATAGCACAGATACGCAGTATTTT
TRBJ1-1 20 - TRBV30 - CAWSVLHFRGRTFMNTEAFF TGTGCCTGGAGTGTCCTTCACTTTAGGGGCCGCACCTTTATGAACACTGAAGCTTTCTTT
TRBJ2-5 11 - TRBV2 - CASSEQETQYF TGTGCCAGCAGTGAACAAGAGACCCAGTACTTC